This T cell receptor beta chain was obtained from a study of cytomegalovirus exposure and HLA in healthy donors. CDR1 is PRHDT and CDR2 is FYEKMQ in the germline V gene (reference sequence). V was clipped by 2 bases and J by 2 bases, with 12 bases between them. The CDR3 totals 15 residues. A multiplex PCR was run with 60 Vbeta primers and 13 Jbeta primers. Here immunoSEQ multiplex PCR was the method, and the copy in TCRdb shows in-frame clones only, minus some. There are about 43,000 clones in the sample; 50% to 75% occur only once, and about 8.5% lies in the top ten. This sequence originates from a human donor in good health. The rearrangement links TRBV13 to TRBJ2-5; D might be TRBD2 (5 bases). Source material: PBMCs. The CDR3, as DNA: TGTGCCAGCAGCTTACGGGGTCGGGGACAAGAGACCCAGTACTTC. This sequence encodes CASSLRGRGQETQYF. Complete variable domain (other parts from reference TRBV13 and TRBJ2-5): AAGVIQSPRHLIKEKRETATLKCYPIPRHDTVYWYQQGPGQDPQFLISFYEKMQSDKGSIPDRFSAQQFSDYHSELNMSSLELGDSALYFCASSLRGRGQETQYFGPGTRLLVL.